In this sample, the clone carrying this T cell receptor beta chain turned up a few times. The entry originates in a study of regulatory T cells in long-lasting Graves disease. As for time point: persistent/refractory GD, antithyroid drugs over 5 years with positive TRAb. Making the TCR library involved RNA that had been extracted from PBMCs. The V and J ends lost 5 bases and 0 bases respectively, with 20 bases between them. The CDR3 is 17 amino acids. CDR1 SGHVS and CDR2 FQNEAQ come from the germline V gene. Construction of TCR beta libraries relied on iRepertoire HTBI primers and on Arm-PCR targeting CDR3 regions. TCRdb used MiXCR to reprocess the multiplex PCR reads, holding one entry per CDR3 protein. The top ten clones hold roughly 28% of a sample with 400,000 or so distinct CDR3 sequences, around 24% of them seen once.

The source material was peripheral blood mononuclear cells (PBMCs), sampled when the disease was refractory, from a patient treated with antithyroid drugs. The chain recombines TRBV7-8 with TRBJ2-7, with a tentative D call TRBD2 (5 bases). The origin of this receptor is a female donor with Graves disease. The CDR3 DNA is TGTGCCAGCAGCGGTAGGACTTACCCTAAGTTCTCCTACGAGCAGTACTTC. This translates into CASSGRTYPKFSYEQYF.